Shown below are 7 T cell receptor beta chains from a single sample sequenced in a study of blood T cell repertoires in COVID-19. Measured with immunoSEQ multiplex PCR; TCRdb has only the in-frame clones, and not every one. The sample carries some 150,000 clones, roughly 89% recorded once. Sample: peripheral blood. These receptors originate from a human donor in a cohort sampled during active COVID-19.

V and J are TRBV19 and TRBJ1-1; the match to TRBD1 covers 9 bases. Per the germline V gene, CDR1 is LNHDA and CDR2 is SQIVND (reference sequence). Trimming at V came to 4 bases and at J to 2 bases, leaving 2 bases not matched to a gene. The CDR3 runs 14 residues. The CDR3 sequence is CASSTTGGNTEAFF. Here the CDR3 DNA reads TGTGCCAGTAGTACTACAGGGGGCAACACTGAAGCTTTCTTT. Looking up the rest from reference TRBV19 and TRBJ1-1 gives the full variable domain: DGGITQSPKYLFRKEGQNVTLSCEQNLNHDAMYWYRQDPGQGLRLIYYSQIVNDFQKGDIAEGYSVSREKKESFPLTVTSAQKNPTAFYLCASSTTGGNTEAFFGQGTRLTVV.

The rearrangement uses TRBV5-4 and TRBJ1-4; 8 bases agree with TRBD1. Germline V CDR1 and CDR2: SGHNT, YYREEE (reference sequence). The junction had 6 bases not matched to a gene; V was cut back by 1 base and J by 7 bases. This CDR3 contains 15 residues. The CDR3 coding sequence is TGTGCCAGCAGCTTGTTAGGACAGGGTTCTGAAAAACTGTTTTTT. Translation gives CASSLLGQGSEKLFF.

The chain recombines TRBV29-1 with TRBJ1-2, with a weak D call TRBD1 (6 bases). CDR1 and CDR2 from the germline V gene are SQVTM and ANQGSEA. Trimming pared 6 bases from V and 2 bases from J, leaving 16 bases between. CDR3 length: 14 amino acids. The CDR3 protein is CSVADRRRNYGYTF. CDR3 coding DNA: TGCAGCGTGGCCGACAGGAGACGGAACTATGGCTACACCTTC.

The chain links TRBV20-1 to TRBJ2-1, with a possible D match to TRBD1 (5 bases). The length of the CDR3 is 15 residues. Germline CDR1 reads DFQATT; CDR2 reads SNEGSKA (reference sequence). V dropped 3 bases and J dropped 7 bases, with 19 bases sitting between them. CDR3 residues: CSASWVQGFSNEQFF. For the CDR3, the DNA is TGCAGTGCTAGTTGGGTTCAGGGTTTCTCGAATGAGCAGTTCTTC.

Only one count was recorded for this clone. This chain joins TRBV16 and TRBJ1-1, with D unresolved. V gave up 4 bases and J gave up 0 bases, with 12 bases separating them. Germline CDR1 KGHSY, CDR2 FQNENV. This CDR3 has 15 amino acids. CDR3 DNA sequence: TGTGCCAGCAGCCGCAATCCGGTCCTGAACACTGAAGCTTTCTTT. Protein product: CASSRNPVLNTEAFF.

The chain employs TRBV7-3 and TRBJ2-1, with D unclear. The V end lost 5 bases, the J end lost 1 base, and 6 bases lay between the germline ends. CDR3 length: 13 amino acids. Germline-derived CDR1 and CDR2 are SGHTA and FQGTGA. DNA for the CDR3: TGTGCCAGCAGCGAGCTATCCTACAATGAGCAGTTCTTC. It specifies CASSELSYNEQFF.

The chain is built from TRBV30 and TRBJ2-2; no definite D call. The CDR3 runs 13 residues. Trimming removed 1 base from V and 5 bases from J, with 8 bases in between. CDR1 and CDR2 from the germline V gene are GTSNPN and SVGIG (reference sequence). DNA of the CDR3: TGTGCCTGGAGTGAGACACTGACCGGGGAGCTGTTTTTT. Translating it yields CAWSETLTGELFF.